A single sample is the source of the 10 T cell receptor beta chains below, sequenced in a study of Tregs in tolerant kidney transplant recipients (dated by TCRdb to the late 2010s). Library preparation was by the immunoSEQ multiplex PCR assay. The table comes from immuneACCESS by way of TCRdb, which keeps in-frame sequences with V and J called. Part of the clones is missing from these tables; in studies checked, under half for an unresolved V gene and the rest for unknown reasons. The sample contains about 240,000 clones, more than 65% of them found a single time. Under 0.65% of the sample goes to the ten largest clones. Sequenced: CD4+ T cells from blood. Every receptor here comes from a human donor in good health.

The chain has TRBV5-5 and TRBJ2-5; D is unresolved. CDR3 length equals 12 residues. Per germline, CDR1 SGHKS and CDR2 YYEKEE (reference sequence). V was trimmed by 1 base and J by 2 bases, leaving 3 bases between them. The CDR3 nucleotides read TGTGCCAGCAGCTTGCCACAAGAGACCCAGTACTTC. The encoded protein is CASSLPQETQYF.

The chain has TRBV11-2 and TRBJ1-2, with unresolved D. The CDR3 is 14 amino acids. V lost 1 base and J 4 bases, leaving 10 bases between the germline ends. The germline V gene has CDR1 SGHAT and CDR2 FQNNGV. CDR3 protein: CASSLVRDGYGYTF. In nucleotides, the CDR3 is TGTGCCAGCAGCTTAGTCCGAGACGGCTATGGCTACACCTTC.

CDR3 nucleotides: TGCGCCAGCAGCTCACAAATCACAGGGGGCGGGAAGGAGACCCAGTACTTC. It yields the protein CASSSQITGGGKETQYF. The rearrangement uses TRBV5-1 and TRBJ2-5, with 9 bases that match TRBD1. Losses at the gene ends were 3 bases for V and 5 bases for J; bases not matched to a gene: 14. CDR3 length equals 17 residues. The germline V gene has CDR1 SGHRS and CDR2 YFSETQ.

This clone was seen more than once but under ten times. V usage is TRBV4-2 and J usage is TRBJ2-3, with D maybe TRBD1 (5 bases). This CDR3 region has 15 residues. V lost 4 bases and J 3 bases, leaving 14 bases between the germline ends. Germline V gives CDR1 LGHNA, CDR2 YNFKEQ. The CDR3: CASSPQTVKTDTQYF. The DNA of the CDR3 is TGTGCCAGCAGCCCCCAGACAGTTAAAACAGATACGCAGTATTTT.

The V and J genes are TRBV10-1 and TRBJ1-5, with no clear D. Germline values: CDR1 WNHNN, CDR2 SYGVQD (reference sequence). CDR3 length: 15 amino acids. Trimming shortened V by 2 bases and J by 5 bases, and 13 bases separated the two germline ends. CDR3 in DNA: TGCGCCAGCAGTGAGGCCCGGCCCCCCGATCAGCCCCAGCATTTT. Amino acid sequence: CASSEARPPDQPQHF.

This chain connects TRBV2 to TRBJ1-2, with TRBD1 as a possible D gene (6 bases). Trimming took 7 bases from V and 6 from J, leaving 15 bases between them. Germline loops: CDR1 SNHLY, CDR2 FYNNEI. The CDR3 contains 13 residues. CDR3 protein: CASIFTGGNGYTF. Written as DNA, the CDR3 is TGTGCCAGCATTTTCACGGGGGGCAATGGCTACACCTTC.

CDR3 sequence (DNA): TGTGCCAGCAGTGACGGACGGTCCCTAGATACGCAGTATTTT. The encoded protein is CASSDGRSLDTQYF. The chain has TRBV25-1 and TRBJ2-3; D unclear. Trimming left V 3 bases short and J 5 bases short, with 12 bases between. The CDR3 loop spans 14 amino acids. Germline V gene sequence: CDR1 MGHDK, CDR2 SYGVNS.

The chain couples TRBV5-4 to TRBJ2-3; no clear D. Germline V gene data show CDR1 as SGHNT and CDR2 as YYREEE (reference sequence). The CDR3 extends over 14 amino acids. Trimming left V 0 bases short and J 2 bases short, with 7 bases between. CDR3 protein: CASSLGSSTDTQYF. As DNA, the CDR3 is TGTGCCAGCAGCTTGGGGTCCTCCACAGATACGCAGTATTTT.

This sequence joins TRBV19 and TRBJ1-1; 9 bases are shared with TRBD1. After removal of 4 bases from V and 4 bases from J, the junction contained 4 bases not matched to a gene. The length of the CDR3 is 14 residues. Germline CDR1 reads LNHDA; CDR2 reads SQIVND (reference sequence). CDR3 residues: CASSRDRVGTEAFF. As DNA, the CDR3 is TGTGCCAGTAGTAGGGACAGGGTTGGCACTGAAGCTTTCTTT. Variable domain in full (rest from reference TRBV19 and TRBJ1-1): DGGITQSPKYLFRKEGQNVTLSCEQNLNHDAMYWYRQDPGQGLRLIYYSQIVNDFQKGDIAEGYSVSREKKESFPLTVTSAQKNPTAFYLCASSRDRVGTEAFFGQGTRLTVV.

This rearrangement joins TRBV6-5 to TRBJ1-3, with D tentatively TRBD1 (5 bases). The V gene's germline CDR1 is MNHEY and CDR2 SVGAGI. The CDR3 loop spans 13 amino acids. V lost 5 bases, J lost 7 bases, and 12 bases lay in between. The DNA for the CDR3 is TGTGCCAGCAGTCTCGACAGTAGGAACACCATATATTTT. This encodes CASSLDSRNTIYF.